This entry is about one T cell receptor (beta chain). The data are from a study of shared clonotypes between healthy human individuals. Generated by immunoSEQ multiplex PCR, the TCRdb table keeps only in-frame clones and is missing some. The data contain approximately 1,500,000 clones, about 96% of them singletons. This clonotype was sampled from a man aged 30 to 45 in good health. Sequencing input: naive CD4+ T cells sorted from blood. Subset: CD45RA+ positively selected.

The CDR3 reads CASRASAVNAGELFF. The CDR3 coding sequence is TGCGCCAGCCGCGCGAGCGCCGTAAACGCCGGGGAGCTGTTTTTT. The V call is TRBV5-1, the J call TRBJ2-2; D not certain. V lost 7 bases and J lost 6, with 19 bases in between. Germline CDR1 and CDR2: SGHRS and YFSETQ. The CDR3 has 15 amino acids.